Sequencing of this T cell receptor beta chain was carried out in a study of blood T cell repertoires in COVID-19 (dated by TCRdb to 2019 to 2021). General notes on the study: Samples from collaborators originated in the United States, Italy and Spain and spanned both the acute and convalescent phases of COVID-19. Where available, HLA class I and class II types were taken from metadata supplied by the sample provider and were not determined by assay-based typing. The prospective study material was composed of cDNA or gDNA derived from T cells, B-cell-depleted T cells, or PBMCs. The sample metadata nearly always contained a de-identified subject ID, COVID-19 status, age in years and sex. The samples were drawn from the first 160 participants of the ongoing ImmuneRACE study and from over 950 subjects provided by 6 global collaborators. The repertoires were released in a freely available public database meant as a resource for research on the immune response to SARS-CoV-2. Subjects who had been exposed to COVID-19, were actively infected with it, or had recovered from it provided the deeply sampled blood TCRbeta repertoires that made up the dataset. Results and caveats for the whole study, not just this receptor: How much clinical and demographic metadata was included differed by source and by participant, and the metadata was provided uncurated.

TCRbeta CDR3 regions were amplified from genomic DNA by means of the immunoSEQ Assay, a bias-controlled multiplex PCR. The paper's processing steps were these. The number of nucleated cells in each sample was estimated by amplification of reference gene primers within the assay. To quantify the absolute abundance of each unique TCRbeta CDR3 rearrangement, sequence reads were collapsed and filtered. For each sample, productive Simpson clonality was calculated by taking the square root of Simpson's diversity index across productive rearrangements. TCRdb holds this immuneACCESS table with in-frame rearrangements only. Some clones are missing; in checked studies, unresolved V genes explain under half, and the rest has no known cause. V and J calls and clone size follow that table, whereas D and trimming were derived from the DNA. The sample table holds about 400,000 clones, of which approximately 86% were seen once. In total, the top ten clones hold roughly 3.1% of the sample.

The CDR3 measures 16 amino acids from cysteine to phenylalanine. CDR3 DNA is the only sequence kept; it has 48 bases, read in frame from the first base. In the germline V gene, CDR1 corresponds to SGHVS and CDR2 to FQNEAQ. V has 5 bases trimmed and J has 3 bases trimmed; junction bases matching no gene number 12. Points on this clone: The antigen it binds to is not known. No base quality information exists; no much larger clone differs at one position.

The collaborating institutions used their own protocols to collect whole blood in K2EDTA tubes. For TCRbeta analysis, collaborator samples were shipped as frozen whole blood, as isolated PBMCs, or as DNA extracted from either sample type. The rearrangement joined TRBV7-8 to TRBJ1-2; 7 central bases correspond to TRBD1. Sequencing input: peripheral blood. The receptor was derived from a human donor in a cohort sampled during active COVID-19. The sequence in DNA is TGTGCCAGCAGCCTCAGACAGGGACGTCTTGACTATGGCTACACCTTC. This codes for CASSLRQGRLDYGYTF.